By its share, the clone carrying this T cell receptor beta chain is large. Germline CDR1 MDHEN, CDR2 SYDVKM. The CDR3 is 14 residues long. Trimming pared 6 bases from V and 4 bases from J, leaving 13 bases between. Using immunoSEQ multiplex PCR, the repertoire was profiled, and TCRdb retains in-frame clones only, with some absent. The repertoire holds about 15,000 clones, less than 90% seen once, with around 3% in the top ten. The sample originates from a study of T cell responses to AZD1222 COVID-19 vaccine. The V gene is TRBV28, the J gene TRBJ1-5; D is possibly TRBD1 (5 bases). This TCR was recovered from an adult who received the AZD1222 COVID-19 vaccine. The sample in question was peripheral blood, obtained 28 days after the second AZD1222 dose. CDR3 DNA sequence: TGTGCCAGCAGGATGGCAGGGCTGAATCAGCCCCAGCATTTT. Translated: CASRMAGLNQPQHF.